The TCR beta chain described here comes from a study of cytomegalovirus exposure and HLA in healthy donors. The study's findings and limits: In a later analysis, DRB1 alleles had the most associated TCRs; HLA-C alleles the fewest.

Turning to this clone: Its antigen is not known.

V gave up 7 bases and J gave up 2 bases, with 15 bases separating them. The V gene's germline CDR1 is LNHDA and CDR2 SQIVND (reference sequence). The CDR3 length is 15 residues. The PCR employed 60 Vbeta primers together with 13 Jbeta primers. TCRdb keeps only in-frame clones here, not all; method: immunoSEQ multiplex PCR. The sample consists of 90,000 or so clones, 82% of them appearing once. The chain combines TRBV19 with TRBJ1-5; perhaps TRBD1 as D (5 bases). The sample consisted of PBMCs. The clonotype comes from a man aged 45-60 years in good health and CMV-seronegative. The CDR3 DNA reads as TGTGCCAGTACGAGGTGGGGGGACCGCAATCAGCCCCAGCATTTT. Residues: CASTRWGDRNQPQHF.